The TCR beta chain under discussion was sequenced for a study of human T cells and chemical hapten exposure. Indicated time point: patch test 1, 2 weeks after DPC sensitization. Described treatment: therapeutic diphenylcyclopropenone sensitization with weekly scalp DPC. The study's library attached unique molecular identifiers to single cDNA molecules. How the authors handled the data: Samples had a median of around 91,000 TCRs, ranging roughly 23,224 to 700,000. TCRdb fed the RACE reads into MiXCR, producing one record per CDR3 protein. TCRdb's processing, not the authors' own work, is the source of the V and J calls. The table has 65,000 to 95,000 distinct CDR3 sequences, about an eighth seen once; the top ten hold roughly 4%. The germline V gene encodes CDR1 MGHRA and CDR2 YSYEKL. V gave up 4 bases and J gave up 4 bases; unmatched junction bases: 7. CDR3 size: 16 residues. Study findings and constraints: Those TCRs sitting above 1 in 1000 frequency stayed the same with DPC sensitization. Compared to controls, expanded TCRs made significantly more large clusters of similar CDR3s.

This clonotype was seen more than once but under ten times. Its antigen remains unknown. This chain joins TRBV4-1 and TRBJ2-1; TRBD2 aligns across 10 bases. The clonotype was recovered from an older woman with alopecia areata. Some clones in this sample may be carry-over from other donors' samples. The source was whole blood, collected in connection with sensitization to the hapten diphenylcyclopropenone (DPC). In DNA form, the CDR3 reads TGCGCCAGCAGCCCGGGACTAGCGACGAGATACAATGAGCAGTTCTTC. Its protein product is CASSPGLATRYNEQFF.